These T cell receptor beta chains were read from a single sample in a study of T-cell reconstitution after alpha-beta-depleted transplantation in children. TCRdb re-called the PCR reads with MiXCR, one entry per CDR3 protein. The sample consists of about 300,000 distinct CDR3 sequences, about 7.3% of them appearing once. Here the sequenced sample was peripheral blood, taken 360 days after TCRalphabeta/CD19-depleted stem cell transplant. The receptor set was obtained from a female patient aged 2-9 years who had a stem cell transplant for Fanconi anemia, so the T cells may come from the graft donor. Each CDR3 is given with its conserved first and last residue. Fields, in order: V gene, J gene, D gene, CDR3 length, clone size, CDR3 protein, CDR3 DNA. The D gene is left open where the match is weak. Expanded clones get a size class; other rows say once, few or many, or leave the size out.

v_call: TRBV20-1; j_call: TRBJ2-6; d_call: TRBD2; cdr3_length: 15; clone_size: NA; cdr3_aa: CSASRAGAGANVLTF; cdr3_nt: TGCAGTGCTAGCCGGGCGGGGGCTGGGGCCAACGTCCTGACTTTC
v_call: TRBV7-2; j_call: TRBJ2-3; d_call: NA; cdr3_length: 13; clone_size: many; cdr3_aa: CASSSPGLPRQYF; cdr3_nt: TGTGCCAGCAGCTCACCGGGACTCCCCAGGCAGTATTTT
v_call: TRBV27; j_call: TRBJ2-3; d_call: NA; cdr3_length: 19; clone_size: NA; cdr3_aa: CASSLFCIVAETSTDTQYF; cdr3_nt: TGTGCCAGCAGTTTATTTTGTATCGTAGCGGAGACTAGCACAGATACGCAGTATTTT
v_call: TRBV2; j_call: TRBJ2-4; d_call: NA; cdr3_length: 14; clone_size: NA; cdr3_aa: CASSVGGVGNIQYF; cdr3_nt: TGTGCCAGCAGTGTAGGAGGAGTGGGAAACATTCAGTACTTC
v_call: TRBV11-2; j_call: TRBJ2-7; d_call: TRBD1; cdr3_length: 15; clone_size: NA; cdr3_aa: CASSSWDRAPYEQYF; cdr3_nt: TGTGCCAGCAGCTCCTGGGACAGGGCCCCCTACGAGCAGTACTTC
v_call: TRBV2; j_call: TRBJ1-4; d_call: NA; cdr3_length: 15; clone_size: few; cdr3_aa: CASSGRATENEKLFF; cdr3_nt: TGTGCCAGCAGTGGGCGGGCCACGGAAAATGAAAAACTGTTTTTT
v_call: TRBV5-8; j_call: TRBJ2-7; d_call: NA; cdr3_length: 15; clone_size: NA; cdr3_aa: CASSSESARSYEQYF; cdr3_nt: TGTGCCAGCAGCTCGGAATCGGCACGTTCCTACGAGCAGTACTTC
v_call: TRBV6-4; j_call: TRBJ2-2; d_call: NA; cdr3_length: 15; clone_size: few; cdr3_aa: CASRTGTLNTGELFF; cdr3_nt: TGTGCCAGCCGCACCGGGACACTCAACACCGGGGAGCTGTTTTTT
v_call: TRBV5-6; j_call: TRBJ1-1; d_call: TRBD1; cdr3_length: 17; clone_size: many; cdr3_aa: CASSLSNRGWMNTEAFF; cdr3_nt: TGTGCCAGCAGCTTGTCGAACAGGGGCTGGATGAACACTGAAGCTTTCTTT
v_call: TRBV7-2; j_call: TRBJ2-7; d_call: NA; cdr3_length: 14; clone_size: many; cdr3_aa: CASSSPGYDHEQYF; cdr3_nt: TGTGCCAGCAGCTCGCCGGGATATGACCACGAGCAGTACTTC
v_call: TRBV29-1; j_call: TRBJ1-2; d_call: TRBD1; cdr3_length: 14; clone_size: many; cdr3_aa: CSIRTGQGLYGYTF; cdr3_nt: TGCAGCATTCGAACGGGACAGGGTTTGTACGGCTACACCTTC
v_call: TRBV12-3/TRBV12-4; j_call: TRBJ2-2; d_call: TRBD2; cdr3_length: 16; clone_size: many; cdr3_aa: CASSWLSAGGPGELFF; cdr3_nt: TGTGCCAGCAGTTGGCTCTCAGCGGGGGGTCCCGGGGAGCTGTTTTTT
v_call: TRBV2; j_call: TRBJ2-1; d_call: TRBD2; cdr3_length: 14; clone_size: NA; cdr3_aa: CASRVRGGANEQFF; cdr3_nt: TGTGCCAGCAGAGTCCGGGGGGGGGCCAATGAGCAGTTCTTC
v_call: TRBV4-3; j_call: TRBJ2-2; d_call: TRBD1; cdr3_length: 16; clone_size: NA; cdr3_aa: CASSIFSGTGDGELFF; cdr3_nt: TGCGCCAGCAGCATCTTCTCCGGGACAGGAGACGGGGAGCTGTTTTTT
v_call: TRBV7-6; j_call: TRBJ2-3; d_call: NA; cdr3_length: 16; clone_size: many; cdr3_aa: CASSPAGGLVTDTQYF; cdr3_nt: TGTGCCAGCAGCCCAGCTGGGGGGCTGGTCACAGATACGCAGTATTTT
v_call: TRBV9; j_call: TRBJ2-2; d_call: NA; cdr3_length: 17; clone_size: many; cdr3_aa: CASSVEPTRAYTGELFF; cdr3_nt: TGTGCCAGCAGCGTAGAACCAACCAGGGCCTACACCGGGGAGCTGTTTTTT
v_call: TRBV5-1; j_call: TRBJ1-1; d_call: NA; cdr3_length: 15; clone_size: many; cdr3_aa: CASSPAGAGDTEAFF; cdr3_nt: TGCGCCAGCAGCCCTGCAGGGGCCGGGGACACTGAAGCTTTCTTT
v_call: TRBV3-1; j_call: TRBJ2-1; d_call: TRBD2; cdr3_length: 18; clone_size: NA; cdr3_aa: CASSQENGLAGVYNEQFF; cdr3_nt: TGTGCCAGCAGCCAAGAAAACGGACTAGCGGGGGTTTACAATGAGCAGTTCTTC
v_call: TRBV2; j_call: TRBJ2-7; d_call: NA; cdr3_length: 15; clone_size: few; cdr3_aa: CASSDWTVPSYEQYF; cdr3_nt: TGTGCCAGCAGTGATTGGACAGTACCTTCCTACGAGCAGTACTTC
v_call: TRBV6-1; j_call: TRBJ2-1; d_call: TRBD1; cdr3_length: 15; clone_size: NA; cdr3_aa: CASTAGTGRQNEQFF; cdr3_nt: TGTGCCAGCACTGCCGGGACAGGCCGACAAAATGAGCAGTTCTTC
v_call: TRBV24-1; j_call: TRBJ1-1; d_call: NA; cdr3_length: 12; clone_size: few; cdr3_aa: CATSDLGTEAFF; cdr3_nt: TGTGCCACCAGTGATTTAGGCACTGAAGCTTTCTTT
v_call: TRBV7-2; j_call: TRBJ1-2; d_call: TRBD1; cdr3_length: 12; clone_size: many; cdr3_aa: CASSRTGVGYTF; cdr3_nt: TGTGCCAGCAGCCGGACAGGGGTTGGCTACACCTTC
v_call: TRBV5-1; j_call: TRBJ2-7; d_call: NA; cdr3_length: 12; clone_size: many; cdr3_aa: CASSATGHEQYF; cdr3_nt: TGCGCCAGCAGCGCTACAGGCCACGAGCAGTACTTC
v_call: TRBV28; j_call: TRBJ2-1; d_call: TRBD1; cdr3_length: 15; clone_size: many; cdr3_aa: CASSLGQGALPEQFF; cdr3_nt: TGTGCCAGCAGTTTGGGACAGGGGGCGCTTCCTGAGCAGTTCTTC
v_call: TRBV28; j_call: TRBJ2-1; d_call: TRBD2; cdr3_length: 16; clone_size: many; cdr3_aa: CASPPRLAGAYNEQFF; cdr3_nt: TGTGCCAGCCCTCCTCGACTAGCGGGGGCATACAATGAGCAGTTCTTC
v_call: TRBV12-3/TRBV12-4; j_call: TRBJ2-5; d_call: NA; cdr3_length: 14; clone_size: many; cdr3_aa: CASSLEGSLKTQYF; cdr3_nt: TGTGCCAGCAGTTTAGAGGGCAGCTTGAAGACCCAGTACTTC
v_call: TRBV28; j_call: TRBJ2-4; d_call: NA; cdr3_length: 13; clone_size: many; cdr3_aa: CASSLPGKNIQYF; cdr3_nt: TGTGCCAGCAGTTTGCCAGGCAAAAACATTCAGTACTTC
v_call: TRBV5-5; j_call: TRBJ1-1; d_call: NA; cdr3_length: 14; clone_size: many; cdr3_aa: CASSLTGRHTEAFF; cdr3_nt: TGTGCCAGCAGCTTGACAGGGCGTCACACTGAAGCTTTCTTT
v_call: TRBV4-3; j_call: TRBJ1-1; d_call: NA; cdr3_length: 14; clone_size: NA; cdr3_aa: CASSPQPENTEAFF; cdr3_nt: TGCGCCAGCAGCCCTCAGCCTGAGAACACTGAAGCTTTCTTT
v_call: TRBV20-1; j_call: TRBJ1-1; d_call: NA; cdr3_length: 15; clone_size: NA; cdr3_aa: CSAPKWADMNTEAFF; cdr3_nt: TGCAGTGCGCCCAAATGGGCAGACATGAACACTGAAGCTTTCTTT
v_call: TRBV9; j_call: TRBJ2-3; d_call: NA; cdr3_length: 15; clone_size: few; cdr3_aa: CASSVGKGPPDTQYF; cdr3_nt: TGTGCCAGCAGCGTAGGCAAGGGGCCCCCAGATACGCAGTATTTT
v_call: TRBV11-2; j_call: TRBJ2-5; d_call: NA; cdr3_length: 12; clone_size: few; cdr3_aa: CASSFSSGAQYF; cdr3_nt: TGTGCCAGCAGCTTTAGTAGCGGTGCCCAGTACTTC
v_call: TRBV7-2; j_call: TRBJ2-2; d_call: TRBD2; cdr3_length: 17; clone_size: few; cdr3_aa: CASSFLAGGFPTGELFF; cdr3_nt: TGTGCCAGCAGCTTCCTCGCGGGGGGTTTCCCTACCGGGGAGCTGTTTTTT
v_call: TRBV28; j_call: TRBJ1-5; d_call: TRBD1; cdr3_length: 14; clone_size: many; cdr3_aa: CASRRDRSNQPQHF; cdr3_nt: TGTGCCAGCAGACGGGACAGGAGCAATCAGCCCCAGCATTTT
v_call: TRBV19; j_call: TRBJ2-3; d_call: NA; cdr3_length: 19; clone_size: NA; cdr3_aa: CASSTLIEGGLYGTDTQYF; cdr3_nt: TGTGCCAGTAGTACCCTTATTGAGGGGGGGTTGTACGGCACAGATACGCAGTATTTT
v_call: TRBV9; j_call: TRBJ1-5; d_call: NA; cdr3_length: 12; clone_size: many; cdr3_aa: CASREKASAQHF; cdr3_nt: TGTGCCAGCAGGGAGAAGGCATCAGCCCAGCATTTT
v_call: TRBV11-2; j_call: TRBJ2-3; d_call: TRBD2; cdr3_length: 18; clone_size: NA; cdr3_aa: CASSLGVGAGLRTDTQYF; cdr3_nt: TGTGCCAGCAGCTTAGGGGTTGGAGCGGGGCTCCGCACAGATACGCAGTATTTT
v_call: TRBV20-1; j_call: TRBJ1-2; d_call: NA; cdr3_length: 12; clone_size: few; cdr3_aa: CSASTSRWGYTF; cdr3_nt: TGCAGTGCTTCTACGTCCCGTTGGGGCTACACCTTC
v_call: TRBV29-1; j_call: TRBJ2-3; d_call: TRBD2; cdr3_length: 13; clone_size: many; cdr3_aa: CSVGVAGVDTQYF; cdr3_nt: TGCAGCGTTGGGGTGGCGGGAGTAGATACGCAGTATTTT
v_call: TRBV20-1; j_call: TRBJ1-1; d_call: NA; cdr3_length: 11; clone_size: many; cdr3_aa: CSASPGPGAFF; cdr3_nt: TGCAGTGCTAGCCCGGGCCCTGGAGCTTTCTTT
v_call: TRBV12-3/TRBV12-4; j_call: TRBJ2-7; d_call: NA; cdr3_length: 14; clone_size: many; cdr3_aa: CASSPTPPGSEQYF; cdr3_nt: TGTGCCAGCAGTCCCACACCTCCAGGATCCGAGCAGTACTTC
v_call: TRBV20-1; j_call: TRBJ1-1; d_call: TRBD1; cdr3_length: 13; clone_size: NA; cdr3_aa: CSASRTGGVGAFF; cdr3_nt: TGCAGTGCTAGTCGGACAGGGGGCGTCGGAGCTTTCTTT
v_call: TRBV30; j_call: TRBJ2-2; d_call: NA; cdr3_length: 14; clone_size: NA; cdr3_aa: CAWSVVDSTGELFF; cdr3_nt: TGTGCCTGGAGTGTGGTTGATAGCACCGGGGAGCTGTTTTTT
v_call: TRBV4-2; j_call: TRBJ2-3; d_call: NA; cdr3_length: 14; clone_size: many; cdr3_aa: CASSQGAETDTQYF; cdr3_nt: TGTGCCAGCAGCCAAGGAGCGGAAACTGATACGCAGTATTTT
v_call: TRBV7-9; j_call: TRBJ1-4; d_call: TRBD1; cdr3_length: 16; clone_size: few; cdr3_aa: CASSLPRTGTNEKLFF; cdr3_nt: TGTGCCAGCAGCCTACCAAGGACAGGGACTAATGAAAAACTGTTTTTT
v_call: TRBV6-6; j_call: TRBJ2-5; d_call: NA; cdr3_length: 13; clone_size: many; cdr3_aa: CASSWRARETQYF; cdr3_nt: TGTGCCAGCAGTTGGAGGGCCCGGGAGACCCAGTACTTC
v_call: TRBV29-1; j_call: TRBJ1-5; d_call: TRBD1; cdr3_length: 17; clone_size: many; cdr3_aa: CSVESSPGQKGGQPQHF; cdr3_nt: TGCAGCGTTGAGTCCTCCCCGGGACAGAAGGGCGGTCAGCCCCAGCATTTT
v_call: TRBV30; j_call: TRBJ2-7; d_call: NA; cdr3_length: 15; clone_size: NA; cdr3_aa: CAWSVGVTGTYEQYF; cdr3_nt: TGTGCCTGGAGTGTAGGGGTAACAGGGACCTACGAGCAGTACTTC
v_call: TRBV9; j_call: TRBJ1-2; d_call: NA; cdr3_length: 15; clone_size: few; cdr3_aa: CASSFDGGLSPGYTF; cdr3_nt: TGTGCCAGCAGCTTCGATGGGGGACTAAGCCCTGGCTACACCTTC
v_call: TRBV27; j_call: TRBJ2-3; d_call: NA; cdr3_length: 18; clone_size: many; cdr3_aa: CASSLVHPIHRSTDTQYF; cdr3_nt: TGTGCCAGCAGTTTAGTCCACCCCATACACCGGTCCACAGATACGCAGTATTTT
v_call: TRBV12-3/TRBV12-4; j_call: TRBJ2-2; d_call: TRBD2; cdr3_length: 17; clone_size: many; cdr3_aa: CASSSGTSGRPTGELFF; cdr3_nt: TGTGCCAGCAGTTCAGGGACTAGCGGGAGACCCACCGGGGAGCTGTTTTTT
v_call: TRBV11-2; j_call: TRBJ2-5; d_call: TRBD1; cdr3_length: 15; clone_size: few; cdr3_aa: CASSLDGQVQETQYF; cdr3_nt: TGTGCCAGCAGCTTAGATGGACAGGTTCAAGAGACCCAGTACTTC
v_call: TRBV27; j_call: TRBJ2-7; d_call: NA; cdr3_length: 15; clone_size: many; cdr3_aa: CASSFGGMLVYEQYF; cdr3_nt: TGTGCCAGCAGTTTTGGTGGGATGTTAGTCTACGAGCAGTACTTC
v_call: TRBV4-2; j_call: TRBJ2-1; d_call: TRBD2; cdr3_length: 17; clone_size: many; cdr3_aa: CASSQDLGGRGDNEQFF; cdr3_nt: TGTGCCAGCAGCCAAGATCTTGGCGGGAGGGGGGACAATGAGCAGTTCTTC
v_call: TRBV4-1; j_call: TRBJ2-6; d_call: NA; cdr3_length: 22; clone_size: few; cdr3_aa: CASSQAGGILLRDLSGANVLTF; cdr3_nt: TGCGCCAGCAGCCAGGCTGGGGGGATCTTGCTCCGGGACTTATCTGGGGCCAACGTCCTGACTTTC
v_call: TRBV20-1; j_call: TRBJ2-7; d_call: NA; cdr3_length: 14; clone_size: many; cdr3_aa: CSARIGAWLGEQYF; cdr3_nt: TGCAGTGCTAGGATCGGGGCCTGGCTGGGGGAGCAGTACTTC